The 12 T cell receptor beta chains presented below share a single source sample, sequenced in a study of neurological immune-mediated disorders. A single record per CDR3 protein comes from TCRdb applying MiXCR to the 5' RACE reads. The data show fewer than 80,000 distinct CDR3 sequences, with under 5% seen just once and 3.4% held by the top ten. The sample was PBMCs. These receptors came from a woman in her forties or fifties with multiple sclerosis.

This clonotype appeared many times. The V and J genes are TRBV24-1 and TRBJ2-3; D may correspond to TRBD1 or TRBD2 (5 bases each). V shed 3 bases and J shed 6 bases, with 21 bases lying between them. In germline, CDR1 is KGHDR, CDR2 SFDVKD. The CDR3 length is 17 residues. The CDR3 DNA is TGTGCCACCAGTGATGTTACGGGACGGGATCACTGGGATACGCAGTATTTT. This sequence encodes CATSDVTGRDHWDTQYF.

There are many counts of this clonotype. The J gene is TRBJ1-3, the V gene TRBV10-3; D is possibly TRBD1 (5 bases). V shed 3 bases and J shed 4 bases, with 16 bases lying between them. Germline V CDR1 and CDR2: ENHRY, SYGVKD. The CDR3 length is 16 residues. For the CDR3, the DNA is TGTGCCATCAGTGACTTTTTGAAGGGGCTCGGAAACACCATATATTTT. As protein: CAISDFLKGLGNTIYF.

The V gene is TRBV4-1, the J gene TRBJ1-2; D call uncertain. V was cut by 2 bases and J by 0 bases, with 16 bases left in between. The CDR3 extends over 17 amino acids. CDR1 and CDR2 from the germline V gene are MGHRA and YSYEKL. DNA of the CDR3: TGCGCCAGCAGCCAAACTCGGACTTTGGGTGCTAACTATGGCTACACCTTC. It codes for CASSQTRTLGANYGYTF.

This clonotype was detected many times. The chain combines TRBV7-2 with TRBJ2-5, with a weak D call TRBD1 (5 bases). The V gene's germline CDR1 is SGHTA and CDR2 FQGNSA. Trimming removed 5 bases at V and 7 bases at J, with 17 bases between. The CDR3 spans 14 residues. CDR3 bases: TGTGCCAGCAGCCCCCGGCAGGGCCTCGGGACCCAGTACTTC. This gives the protein CASSPRQGLGTQYF.

This clonotype was seen ten or more times. V is TRBV5-1 and J is TRBJ2-3, with 7 bases that match TRBD2. The germline V gene encodes CDR1 SGHRS and CDR2 YFSETQ. This CDR3 comprises 16 residues. Trimming took 0 bases from V and 1 from J; bases not matched to a gene: 5. Here the CDR3 reads CASSLDPGGGTDTQYF. In DNA form, the CDR3 reads TGCGCCAGCAGCTTGGATCCGGGGGGTGGCACAGATACGCAGTATTTT.

This clonotype appeared many times. The genes are TRBV6-2 or TRBV6-3 and TRBJ1-1; tentative D call: TRBD1 (6 bases). From germline, CDR1 is MNHEY and CDR2 SVGEGT. The CDR3 has 17 residues. Trimming took off 0 bases at V and 4 bases at J, with 18 bases between the two ends. The DNA for the CDR3 is TGTGCCAGCAGTTACTCAAGTTTCTTTGGGGGCGGCACTGAAGCTTTCTTT. This sequence encodes CASSYSSFFGGGTEAFF.

This clonotype was detected ten times or more. The gene calls are TRBV29-1 and TRBJ2-1; TRBD1 or TRBD2 may be the D gene (5 bases each). With 4 bases removed from V and 3 bases from J, the gap between germline ends came to 10 bases. CDR1 is SQVTM and CDR2 is ANQGSEA in the germline V gene. The CDR3 is made up of 13 amino acids. CDR3 sequence (DNA): TGCAGCGTTGCTCCGGGACGCTACAATGAGCAGTTCTTC. Protein: CSVAPGRYNEQFF.

In its sample, this clonotype was seen many times. This chain uses TRBV13 with TRBJ2-3; the D is unclear. Trimming cost V 7 bases and J 5 bases, with 10 bases left between them. The CDR3 consists of 12 residues. Germline CDR1 is PRHDT and CDR2 is FYEKMQ (reference sequence). In DNA form, the CDR3 reads TGTGCCAGCAAACCCTGGGGAGATACGCAGTATTTT. This translates into CASKPWGDTQYF.

This chain connects TRBV5-1 to TRBJ1-1; D is ambiguous. The germline V gene has CDR1 SGHRS and CDR2 YFSETQ. V lost 1 base and J 4 bases, leaving 11 bases between the germline ends. The CDR3 sequence is 14 residues long. This chain's CDR3 is CASSLWKAGTEAFF. The CDR3 DNA sequence: TGCGCCAGCAGCTTGTGGAAGGCAGGCACTGAAGCTTTCTTT.

This clonotype was recorded at least ten times. The rearrangement joins TRBV27 to TRBJ2-6; D is unclear. The CDR3 contains 15 residues. With 4 bases removed from V and 3 bases from J, the gap between germline ends came to 10 bases. Germline V gene lookup returns CDR1 MNHEY and CDR2 SMNVEV (reference sequence). DNA for the CDR3: TGTGCCAGCAGTTACAGCCTAGGTGGGGCCAACGTCCTGACTTTC. As protein: CASSYSLGGANVLTF. Looking up the rest from reference TRBV27 and TRBJ2-6 gives the full variable domain: EAQVTQNPRYLITVTGKKLTVTCSQNMNHEYMSWYRQDPGLGLRQIYYSMNVEVTDKGDVPEGYKVSRKEKRNFPLILESPSPNQTSLYFCASSYSLGGANVLTFGAGSRLTVL.

The sample holds many counts of this clonotype. CDR3 amino acids: CATSDPTAPTGELFF. As DNA, the CDR3 is TGTGCCACCAGTGATCCCACCGCTCCCACCGGGGAGCTGTTTTTT. This chain uses TRBV24-1 with TRBJ2-2; no definite D call. Germline loops: CDR1 KGHDR, CDR2 SFDVKD. The CDR3 has 15 residues. V lost 3 bases, J lost 4 bases, and 11 bases lay in between.

This clonotype was observed many times. The chain is built from TRBV28 and TRBJ2-1; 11 positions agree with TRBD1. V shed 5 bases, J shed 10 bases, and the junction held 7 bases outside the gene matches. Germline lookup yields CDR1 MDHEN and CDR2 SYDVKM. The CDR3 extends over 14 amino acids. The CDR3 is CASSLGQGAHEQFF. The CDR3 bases are TGTGCCAGCAGTCTAGGACAGGGGGCGCACGAGCAGTTCTTC.